Below are 9 T cell receptor beta chains sequenced from a single sample in a study of blood T cell repertoires in COVID-19. The repertoire was sequenced with immunoSEQ multiplex PCR; TCRdb's copy has only in-frame clones and lacks some. The table has some 110,000 clones, about 85% seen once; the top ten hold less than 3.5%. The sequencing sample was made of peripheral blood. The source of these receptors is a woman over 75 with COVID-19, enrolled during active disease.

The rearrangement joins TRBV9 to TRBJ1-3; 8 bases match TRBD1. Germline V gene data show CDR1 as SGDLS and CDR2 as YYNGEE. With V trimmed by 3 bases and J by 0 bases, 5 bases remained unmatched. The CDR3 is 16 residues long. CDR3 nucleotide sequence: TGTGCCAGCAGCGCCACAGGGGGAAACTCTGGAAACACCATATATTTT. Protein: CASSATGGNSGNTIYF.

The chain links TRBV5-4 to TRBJ2-3; TRBD2 aligns across 7 bases. Germline CDR1 reads SGHNT; CDR2 reads YYREEE (reference sequence). V lost 2 bases and J lost 5; bases outside the gene matches: 5. The CDR3 consists of 14 residues. CDR3 sequence (DNA): TGTGCCAGCAGCTTAGGACTAGGACTAGATACGCAGTATTTT. Its translation: CASSLGLGLDTQYF.

The chain employs TRBV10-3 and TRBJ1-3, with D unclear. Trimming took 4 bases from V and 0 from J, leaving 10 bases between them. CDR1 and CDR2 (germline): ENHRY, SYGVKD. CDR3 size: 15 residues. The CDR3: CAISVGASSGNTIYF. CDR3 DNA: TGTGCCATCAGTGTAGGAGCGAGCTCTGGAAACACCATATATTTT.

The chain carries TRBV5-1 and TRBJ2-1; 11 nucleotides line up with TRBD2. CDR1 and CDR2 (germline): SGHRS, YFSETQ. This CDR3 has 16 residues. V trimming: 4 bases; J trimming: 8 bases; junction bases outside the gene matches: 11. In nucleotides, the CDR3 is TGCGCCAGCAGCGCGGTGGCCCTAGCGGGAGGCGATGAGCAGTTCTTC. Translated, it gives CASSAVALAGGDEQFF.

This clone was observed a few times. The rearrangement joins TRBV6-4 to TRBJ2-2, with D hard to call. The CDR3 is 15 residues long. CDR1 MRHNA and CDR2 SNTAGT come from the germline V gene. The V end lost 0 bases, the J end lost 2 bases, and 7 bases lay between the germline ends. CDR3 in amino acids: CASSDSTTNTGELFF. In nucleotides, the CDR3 is TGTGCCAGCAGTGACTCCACGACAAACACCGGGGAGCTGTTTTTT.

This clone occurred a few times. CDR3 in DNA: TGTGCCAGTAGTGAACTAGCGGGACCCTACGAGCAGTACTTC. It specifies CASSELAGPYEQYF. The rearrangement uses TRBV19 and TRBJ2-7; 10 bases match TRBD2. CDR1 LNHDA and CDR2 SQIVND come from the germline V gene (reference sequence). With V trimmed by 5 bases and J by 2 bases, 3 bases remained unmatched. This CDR3 comprises 14 residues. Full variable domain (remainder filled in from reference TRBV19 and TRBJ2-7): DGGITQSPKYLFRKEGQNVTLSCEQNLNHDAMYWYRQDPGQGLRLIYYSQIVNDFQKGDIAEGYSVSREKKESFPLTVTSAQKNPTAFYLCASSELAGPYEQYFGPGTRLTVT.

The rearrangement uses TRBV7-2 and TRBJ2-7; 10 bases fit TRBD2. Trimming at V came to 5 bases and at J to 7 bases, leaving 11 bases not matched to a gene. The CDR3 is 15 residues long. Germline values: CDR1 SGHTA, CDR2 FQGNSA. The CDR3 bases are TGTGCCAGCAGCCCCCAGACTAGCGGGCCGTGGGAGCAGTACTTC. It codes for CASSPQTSGPWEQYF.

The chain is built from TRBV5-1 and TRBJ2-1; TRBD2 is a possible D gene (7 bases). Trimming removed 6 bases from V and 3 bases from J, with 22 bases in between. The germline gives CDR1 SGHRS, CDR2 YFSETQ. The CDR3 is 17 amino acids. CDR3 loop: CASIKGGASGNYNEQFF. The CDR3 DNA is TGCGCCAGCATCAAGGGGGGAGCTAGCGGTAACTACAATGAGCAGTTCTTC.

This clone was seen only once. CDR3 sequence reads: CASSQVTLAGAGEQFF. Here the CDR3 DNA reads TGTGCCAGCAGCCAAGTAACACTAGCGGGAGCGGGTGAGCAGTTCTTC. The chain carries TRBV3-1 (or the pseudogene TRBV3-2) and TRBJ2-1; 11 bases align to TRBD2. Germline-derived CDR1 and CDR2 are LGHDT and YNNKEL (reference sequence). There are 16 residues in the CDR3. V lost 1 base to trimming and J lost 9 bases; unmatched junction nucleotides: 8.